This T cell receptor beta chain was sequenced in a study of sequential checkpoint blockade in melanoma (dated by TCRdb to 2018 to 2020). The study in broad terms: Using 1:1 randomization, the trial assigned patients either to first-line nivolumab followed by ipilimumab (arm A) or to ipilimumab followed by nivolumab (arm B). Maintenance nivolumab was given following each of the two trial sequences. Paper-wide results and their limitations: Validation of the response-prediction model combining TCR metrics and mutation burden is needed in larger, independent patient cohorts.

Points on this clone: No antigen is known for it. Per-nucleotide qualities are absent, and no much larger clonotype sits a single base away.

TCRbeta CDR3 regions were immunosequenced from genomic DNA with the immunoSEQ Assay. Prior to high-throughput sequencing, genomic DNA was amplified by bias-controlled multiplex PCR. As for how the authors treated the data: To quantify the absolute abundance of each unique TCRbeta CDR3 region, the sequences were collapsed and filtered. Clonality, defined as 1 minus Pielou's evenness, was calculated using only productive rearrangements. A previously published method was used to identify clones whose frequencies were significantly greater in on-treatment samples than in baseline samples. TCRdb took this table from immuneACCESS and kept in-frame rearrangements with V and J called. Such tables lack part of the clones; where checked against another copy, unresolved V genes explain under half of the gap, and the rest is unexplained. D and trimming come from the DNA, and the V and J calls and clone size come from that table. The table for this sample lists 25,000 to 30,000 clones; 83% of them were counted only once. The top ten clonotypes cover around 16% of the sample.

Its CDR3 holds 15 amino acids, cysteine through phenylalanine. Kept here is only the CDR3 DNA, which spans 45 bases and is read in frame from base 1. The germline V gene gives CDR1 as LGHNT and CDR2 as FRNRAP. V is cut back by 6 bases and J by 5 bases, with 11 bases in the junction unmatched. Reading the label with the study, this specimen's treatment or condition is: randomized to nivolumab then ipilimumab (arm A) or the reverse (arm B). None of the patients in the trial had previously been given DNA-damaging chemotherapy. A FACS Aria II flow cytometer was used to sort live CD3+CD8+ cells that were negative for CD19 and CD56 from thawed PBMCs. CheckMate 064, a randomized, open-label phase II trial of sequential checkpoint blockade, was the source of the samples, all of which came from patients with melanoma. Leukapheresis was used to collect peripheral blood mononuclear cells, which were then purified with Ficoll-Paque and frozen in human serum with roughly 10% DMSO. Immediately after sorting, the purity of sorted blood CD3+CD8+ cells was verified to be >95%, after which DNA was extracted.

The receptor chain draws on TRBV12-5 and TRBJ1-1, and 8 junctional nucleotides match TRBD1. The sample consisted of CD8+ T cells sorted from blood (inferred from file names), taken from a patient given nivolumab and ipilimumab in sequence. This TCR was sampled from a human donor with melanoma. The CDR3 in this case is CASGAWTGSGTEAFF. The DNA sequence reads TGTGCTAGTGGCGCGTGGACAGGGAGCGGGACTGAAGCTTTCTTT.